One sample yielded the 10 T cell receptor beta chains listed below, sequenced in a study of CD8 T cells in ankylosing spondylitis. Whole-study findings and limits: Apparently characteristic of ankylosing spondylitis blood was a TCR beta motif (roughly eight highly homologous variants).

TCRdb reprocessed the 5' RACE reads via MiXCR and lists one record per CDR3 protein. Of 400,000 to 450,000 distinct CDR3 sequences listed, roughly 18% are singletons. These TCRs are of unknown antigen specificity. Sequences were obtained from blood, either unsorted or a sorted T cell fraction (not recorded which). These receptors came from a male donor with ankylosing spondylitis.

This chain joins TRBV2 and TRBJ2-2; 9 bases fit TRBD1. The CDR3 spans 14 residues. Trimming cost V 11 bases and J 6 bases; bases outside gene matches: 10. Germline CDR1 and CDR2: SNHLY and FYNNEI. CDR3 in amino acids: CALRGQGGSGELFF. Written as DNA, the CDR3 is TGTGCCCTGAGGGGACAGGGTGGGTCCGGGGAGCTGTTTTTT.

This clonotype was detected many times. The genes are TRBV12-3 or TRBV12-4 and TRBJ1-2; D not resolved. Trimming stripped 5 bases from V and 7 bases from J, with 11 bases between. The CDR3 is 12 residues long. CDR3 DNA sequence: TGTGCCAGCAGTCTGAACTCGGGTGGCTACACCTTC. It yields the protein CASSLNSGGYTF.

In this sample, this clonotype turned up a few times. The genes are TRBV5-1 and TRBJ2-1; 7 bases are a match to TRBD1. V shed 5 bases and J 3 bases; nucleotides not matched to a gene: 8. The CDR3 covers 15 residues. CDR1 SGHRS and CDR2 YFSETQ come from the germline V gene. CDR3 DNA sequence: TGCGCCAGCAGAGTGGGGACAGAGATCTACAATGAGCAGTTCTTC. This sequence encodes CASRVGTEIYNEQFF. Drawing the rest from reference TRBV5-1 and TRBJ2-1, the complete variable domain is KAGVTQTPRYLIKTRGQQVTLSCSPISGHRSVSWYQQTPGQGLQFLFEYFSETQRNKGNFPGRFSGRQFSNSRSEMNVSTLELGDSALYLCASRVGTEIYNEQFFGPGTRLTVL.

CDR3 region: CASSYQWGRVSGYTF. In nucleotides, the CDR3 is TGTGCCAGCAGTTACCAGTGGGGAAGAGTGAGTGGCTACACCTTC. The chain combines TRBV6-5 with TRBJ1-2; D is unclear. The CDR3 runs to 15 residues. V lost 2 bases to trimming and J lost 7 bases, with 17 bases between them. The germline gives CDR1 MNHEY, CDR2 SVGAGI.

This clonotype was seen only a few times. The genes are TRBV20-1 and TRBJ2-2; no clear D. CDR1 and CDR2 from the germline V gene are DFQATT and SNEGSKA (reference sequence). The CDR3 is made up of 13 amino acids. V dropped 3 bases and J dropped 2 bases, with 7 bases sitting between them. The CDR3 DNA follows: TGCAGTGCTAGGCCACTAAACACCGGGGAGCTGTTTTTT. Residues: CSARPLNTGELFF.

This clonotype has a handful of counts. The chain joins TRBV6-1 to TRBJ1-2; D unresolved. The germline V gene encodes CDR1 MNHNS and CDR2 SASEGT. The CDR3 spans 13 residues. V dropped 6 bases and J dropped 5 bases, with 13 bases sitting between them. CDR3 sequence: CASSSGFGYGYTF. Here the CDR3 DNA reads TGTGCCAGCAGCTCGGGCTTCGGTTATGGCTACACCTTC.

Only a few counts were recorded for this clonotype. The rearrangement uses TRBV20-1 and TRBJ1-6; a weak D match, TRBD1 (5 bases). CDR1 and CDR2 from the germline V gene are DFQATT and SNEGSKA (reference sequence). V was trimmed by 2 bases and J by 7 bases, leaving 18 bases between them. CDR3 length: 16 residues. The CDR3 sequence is CSARPRGEFRNSPLHF. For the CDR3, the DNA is TGCAGTGCTAGACCTCGAGGGGAATTTCGGAATTCACCCCTCCACTTT.

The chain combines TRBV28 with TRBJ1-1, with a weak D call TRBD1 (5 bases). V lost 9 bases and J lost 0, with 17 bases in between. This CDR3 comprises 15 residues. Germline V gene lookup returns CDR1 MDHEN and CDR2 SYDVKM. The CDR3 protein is CASFSPGRMNTEAFF. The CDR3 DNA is TGTGCCAGTTTTTCTCCAGGGAGAATGAACACTGAAGCTTTCTTT.

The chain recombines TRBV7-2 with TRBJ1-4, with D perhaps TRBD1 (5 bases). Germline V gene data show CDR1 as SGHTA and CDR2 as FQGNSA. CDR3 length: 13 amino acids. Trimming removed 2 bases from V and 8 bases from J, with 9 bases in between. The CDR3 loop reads CASSLRGWEKLFF. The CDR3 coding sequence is TGTGCCAGCAGCTTAAGGGGTTGGGAAAAACTGTTTTTT.

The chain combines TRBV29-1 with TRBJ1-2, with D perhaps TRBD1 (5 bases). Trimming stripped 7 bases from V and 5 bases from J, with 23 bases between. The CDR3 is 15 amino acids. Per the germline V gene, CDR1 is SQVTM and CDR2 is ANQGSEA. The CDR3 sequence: CSAGQAGRLNYGYTF. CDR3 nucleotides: TGCAGCGCGGGGCAGGCCGGCCGCCTAAATTATGGCTACACCTTC.